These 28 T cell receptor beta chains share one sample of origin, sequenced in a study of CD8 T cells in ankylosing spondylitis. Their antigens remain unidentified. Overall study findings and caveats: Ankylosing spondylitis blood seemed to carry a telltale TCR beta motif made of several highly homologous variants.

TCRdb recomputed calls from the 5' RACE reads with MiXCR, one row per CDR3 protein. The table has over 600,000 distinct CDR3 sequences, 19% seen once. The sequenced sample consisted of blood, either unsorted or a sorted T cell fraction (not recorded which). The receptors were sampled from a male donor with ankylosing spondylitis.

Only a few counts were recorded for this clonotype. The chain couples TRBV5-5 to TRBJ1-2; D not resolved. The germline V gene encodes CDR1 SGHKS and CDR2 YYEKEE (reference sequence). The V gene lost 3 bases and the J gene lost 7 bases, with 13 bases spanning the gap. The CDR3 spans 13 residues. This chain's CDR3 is CASSSGLALGYTF. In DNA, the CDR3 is TGTGCCAGCAGCTCCGGGCTCGCGCTTGGCTACACCTTC. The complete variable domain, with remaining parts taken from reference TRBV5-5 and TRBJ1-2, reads DAGVTQSPTHLIKTRGQQVTLRCSPISGHKSVSWYQQVLGQGPQFIFQYYEKEERGRGNFPDRFSARQFPNYSSELNVNALLLGDSALYLCASSSGLALGYTFGSGTRLTVV.

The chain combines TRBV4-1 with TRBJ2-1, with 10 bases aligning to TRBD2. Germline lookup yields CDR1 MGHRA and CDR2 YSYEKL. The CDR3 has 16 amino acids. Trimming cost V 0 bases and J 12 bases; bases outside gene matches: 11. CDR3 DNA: TGCGCCAGCAGCCAAGATCTAACTAGCGGGAAACCTTGGCAGTTCTTC. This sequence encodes CASSQDLTSGKPWQFF.

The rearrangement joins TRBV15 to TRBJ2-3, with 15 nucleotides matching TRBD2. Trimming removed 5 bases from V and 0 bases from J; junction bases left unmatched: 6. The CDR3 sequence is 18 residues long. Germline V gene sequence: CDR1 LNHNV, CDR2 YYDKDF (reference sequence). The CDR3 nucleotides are TGTGCCACCAGCCGCGGGACTAGCGGGGGGAGAAGCACAGATACGCAGTATTTT. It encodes CATSRGTSGGRSTDTQYF.

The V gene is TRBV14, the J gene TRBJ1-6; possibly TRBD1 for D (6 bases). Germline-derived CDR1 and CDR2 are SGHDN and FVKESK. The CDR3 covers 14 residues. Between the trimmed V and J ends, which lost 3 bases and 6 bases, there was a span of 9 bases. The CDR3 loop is CASSHGGGNSPLHF. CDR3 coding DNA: TGTGCCAGCAGCCACGGAGGGGGTAATTCACCCCTCCACTTT.

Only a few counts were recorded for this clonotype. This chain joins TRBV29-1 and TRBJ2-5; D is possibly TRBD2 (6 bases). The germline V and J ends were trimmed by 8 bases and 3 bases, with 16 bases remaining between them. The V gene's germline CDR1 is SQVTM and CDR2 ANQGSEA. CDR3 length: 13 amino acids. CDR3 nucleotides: TGCAGCTCTGTGGGGGGAAGAAAAGAGACCCAGTACTTC. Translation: CSSVGGRKETQYF.

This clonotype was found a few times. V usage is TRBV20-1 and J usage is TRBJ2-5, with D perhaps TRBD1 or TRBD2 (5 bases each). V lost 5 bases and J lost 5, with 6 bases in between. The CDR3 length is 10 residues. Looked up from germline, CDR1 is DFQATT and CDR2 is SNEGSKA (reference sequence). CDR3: CSAWGETQYF. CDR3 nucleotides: TGCAGTGCTTGGGGGGAGACCCAGTACTTC.

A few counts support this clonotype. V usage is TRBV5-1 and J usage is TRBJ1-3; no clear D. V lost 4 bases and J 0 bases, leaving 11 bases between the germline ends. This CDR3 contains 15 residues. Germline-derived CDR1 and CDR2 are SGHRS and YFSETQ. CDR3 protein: CASSQQWGSGNTIYF. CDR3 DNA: TGCGCCAGCAGCCAGCAGTGGGGCTCTGGAAACACCATATATTTT.

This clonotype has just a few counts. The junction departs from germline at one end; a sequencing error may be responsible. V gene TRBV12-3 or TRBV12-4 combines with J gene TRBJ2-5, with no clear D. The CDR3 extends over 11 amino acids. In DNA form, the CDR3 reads TGTACCAGCAGTTCGAGAGAGACCCAGTACTTC. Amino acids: CTSSSRETQYF.

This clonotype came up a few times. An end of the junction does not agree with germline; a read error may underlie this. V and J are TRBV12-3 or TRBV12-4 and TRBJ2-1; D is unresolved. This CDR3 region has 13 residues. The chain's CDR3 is CASSSALGYERFF. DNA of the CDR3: TGTGCCAGCAGTTCAGCCTTAGGTTATGAGCGGTTCTTC.

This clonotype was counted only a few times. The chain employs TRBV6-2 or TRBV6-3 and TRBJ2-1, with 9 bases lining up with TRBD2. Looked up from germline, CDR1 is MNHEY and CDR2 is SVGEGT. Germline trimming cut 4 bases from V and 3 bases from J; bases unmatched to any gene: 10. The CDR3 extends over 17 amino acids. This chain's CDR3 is CASSSFRAGGNYNEQFF. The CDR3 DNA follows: TGTGCCAGCAGTTCGTTCCGCGCGGGAGGGAACTACAATGAGCAGTTCTTC.

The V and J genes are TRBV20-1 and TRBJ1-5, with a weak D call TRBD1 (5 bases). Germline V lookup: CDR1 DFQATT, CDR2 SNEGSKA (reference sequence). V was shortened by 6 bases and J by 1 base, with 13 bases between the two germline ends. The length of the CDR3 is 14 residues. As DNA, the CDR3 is TGCAGTGCCGGAGGGGCGGAAAGCAATCAGCCCCAGCATTTT. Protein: CSAGGAESNQPQHF.

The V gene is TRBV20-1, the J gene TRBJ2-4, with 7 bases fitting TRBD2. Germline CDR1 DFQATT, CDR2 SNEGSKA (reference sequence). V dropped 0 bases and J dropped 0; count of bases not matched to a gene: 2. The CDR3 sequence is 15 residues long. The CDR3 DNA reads TGCAGTGCTAGAGATGGGGGGGGAGCCAAAAACATTCAGTACTTC. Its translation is CSARDGGGAKNIQYF.

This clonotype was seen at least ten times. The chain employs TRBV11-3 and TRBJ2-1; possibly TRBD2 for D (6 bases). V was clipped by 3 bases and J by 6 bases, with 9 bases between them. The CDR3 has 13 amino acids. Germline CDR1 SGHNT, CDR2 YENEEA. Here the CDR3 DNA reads TGTGCCAGCAGCTTGGGACTCAGCAATGAGCAGTTCTTC. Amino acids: CASSLGLSNEQFF.

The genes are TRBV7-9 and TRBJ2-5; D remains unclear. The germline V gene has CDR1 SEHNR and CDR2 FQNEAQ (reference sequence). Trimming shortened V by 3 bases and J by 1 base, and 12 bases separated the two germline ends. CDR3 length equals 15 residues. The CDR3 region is CASSLILPPQETQYF. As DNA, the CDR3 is TGTGCCAGCAGCTTGATACTTCCGCCCCAAGAGACCCAGTACTTC.

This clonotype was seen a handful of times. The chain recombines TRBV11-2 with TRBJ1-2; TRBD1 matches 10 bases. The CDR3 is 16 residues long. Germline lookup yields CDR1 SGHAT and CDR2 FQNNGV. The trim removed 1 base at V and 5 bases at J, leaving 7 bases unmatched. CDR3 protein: CASSLVGTGVRYGYTF. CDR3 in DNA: TGTGCCAGCAGCTTAGTAGGGACAGGGGTTAGGTATGGCTACACCTTC.

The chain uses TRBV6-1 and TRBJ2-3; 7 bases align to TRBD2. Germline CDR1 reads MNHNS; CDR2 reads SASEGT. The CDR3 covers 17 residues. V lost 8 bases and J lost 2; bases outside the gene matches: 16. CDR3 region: CASGFPLAGENTDTQYF. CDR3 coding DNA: TGTGCCAGCGGCTTCCCCTTAGCGGGTGAAAACACAGATACGCAGTATTTT.

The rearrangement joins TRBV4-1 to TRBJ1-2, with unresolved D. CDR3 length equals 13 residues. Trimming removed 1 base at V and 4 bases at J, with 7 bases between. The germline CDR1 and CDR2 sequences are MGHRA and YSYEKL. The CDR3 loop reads CASSQGERYGYTF. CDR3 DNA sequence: TGCGCCAGCAGCCAAGGCGAACGCTATGGCTACACCTTC.

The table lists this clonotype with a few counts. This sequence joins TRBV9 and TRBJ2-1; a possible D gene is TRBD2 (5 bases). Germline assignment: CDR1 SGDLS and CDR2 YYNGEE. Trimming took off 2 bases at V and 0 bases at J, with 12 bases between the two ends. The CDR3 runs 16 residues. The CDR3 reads CASSVFSGSSYNEQFF. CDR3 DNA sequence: TGTGCCAGCAGCGTCTTCTCGGGGAGCTCCTACAATGAGCAGTTCTTC.

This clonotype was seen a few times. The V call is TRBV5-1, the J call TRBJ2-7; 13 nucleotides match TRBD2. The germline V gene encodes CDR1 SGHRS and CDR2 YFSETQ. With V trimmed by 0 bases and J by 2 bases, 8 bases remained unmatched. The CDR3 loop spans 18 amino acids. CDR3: CASSLGFSGTSGAYEQYF. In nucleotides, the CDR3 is TGCGCCAGCAGCTTGGGCTTTTCCGGGACTAGCGGGGCCTACGAGCAGTACTTC.

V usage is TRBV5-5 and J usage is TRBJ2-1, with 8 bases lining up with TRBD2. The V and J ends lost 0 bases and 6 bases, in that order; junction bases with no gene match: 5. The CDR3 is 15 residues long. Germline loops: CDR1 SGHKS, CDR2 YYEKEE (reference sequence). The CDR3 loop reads CASSLVAGGFNEQFF. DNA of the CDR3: TGTGCCAGCAGCTTGGTTGCGGGGGGATTCAATGAGCAGTTCTTC.

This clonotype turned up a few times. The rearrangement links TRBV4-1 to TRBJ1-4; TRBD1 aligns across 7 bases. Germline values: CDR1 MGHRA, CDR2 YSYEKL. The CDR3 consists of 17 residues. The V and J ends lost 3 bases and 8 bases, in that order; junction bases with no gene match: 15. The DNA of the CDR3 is TGCGCCAGCAGCCACATACCCGGACAGGCGAAGCGGGAAAAACTGTTTTTT. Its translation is CASSHIPGQAKREKLFF.

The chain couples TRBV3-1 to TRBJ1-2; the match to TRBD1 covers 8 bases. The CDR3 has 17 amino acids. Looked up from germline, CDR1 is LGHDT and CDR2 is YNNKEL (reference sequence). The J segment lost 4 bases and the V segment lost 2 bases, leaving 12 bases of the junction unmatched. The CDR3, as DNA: TGTGCCAGCAGCCAATTGGTGACAGGGGACCATGTCTATGGCTACACCTTC. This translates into CASSQLVTGDHVYGYTF.

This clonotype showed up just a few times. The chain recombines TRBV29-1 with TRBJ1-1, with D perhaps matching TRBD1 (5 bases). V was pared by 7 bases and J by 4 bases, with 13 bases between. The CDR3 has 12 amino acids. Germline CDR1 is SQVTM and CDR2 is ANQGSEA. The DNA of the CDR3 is TGCAGCGCCGCCGGGGGGGTCACTGAAGCTTTCTTT. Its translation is CSAAGGVTEAFF.

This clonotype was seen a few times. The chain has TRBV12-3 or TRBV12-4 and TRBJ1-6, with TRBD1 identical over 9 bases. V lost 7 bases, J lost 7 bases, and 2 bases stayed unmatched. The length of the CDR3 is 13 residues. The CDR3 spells CASTGQGNSPLHF. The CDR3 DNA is TGTGCCAGCACCGGACAGGGGAATTCACCCCTCCACTTT.

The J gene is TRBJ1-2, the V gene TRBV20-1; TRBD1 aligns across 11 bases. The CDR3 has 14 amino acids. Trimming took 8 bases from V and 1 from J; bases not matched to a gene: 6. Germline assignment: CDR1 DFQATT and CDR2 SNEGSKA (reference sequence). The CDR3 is CSPAGTGGNYGYTF. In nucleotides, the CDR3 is TGCAGTCCAGCCGGGACAGGGGGTAACTATGGCTACACCTTC.

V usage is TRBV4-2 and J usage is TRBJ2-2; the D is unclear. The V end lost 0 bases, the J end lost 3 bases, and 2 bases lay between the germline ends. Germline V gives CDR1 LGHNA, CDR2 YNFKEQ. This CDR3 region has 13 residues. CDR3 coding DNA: TGTGCCAGCAGCCAAGAGGACACCGGGGAGCTGTTTTTT. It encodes CASSQEDTGELFF.

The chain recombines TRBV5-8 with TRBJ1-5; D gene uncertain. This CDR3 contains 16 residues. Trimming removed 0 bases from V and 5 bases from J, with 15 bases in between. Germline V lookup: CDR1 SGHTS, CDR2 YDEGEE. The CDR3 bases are TGTGCCAGCAGCTTGGTGTTGCTGGACCCATATCAGCCCCAGCATTTT. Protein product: CASSLVLLDPYQPQHF.

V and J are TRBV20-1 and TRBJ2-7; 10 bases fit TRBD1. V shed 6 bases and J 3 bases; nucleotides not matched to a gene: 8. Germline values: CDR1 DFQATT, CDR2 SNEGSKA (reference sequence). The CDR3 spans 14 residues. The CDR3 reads CSAKTGGEHYEQYF. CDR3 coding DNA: TGCAGTGCCAAGACAGGGGGCGAACACTACGAGCAGTACTTC.